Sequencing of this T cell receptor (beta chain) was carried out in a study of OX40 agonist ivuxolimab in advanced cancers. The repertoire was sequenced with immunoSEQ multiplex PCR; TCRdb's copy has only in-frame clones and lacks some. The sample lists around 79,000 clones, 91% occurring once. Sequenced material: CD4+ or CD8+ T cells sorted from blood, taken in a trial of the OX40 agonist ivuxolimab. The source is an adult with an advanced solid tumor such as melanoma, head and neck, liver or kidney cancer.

CDR3 sequence reads: CASRGQGGTEAFF. CDR3 nucleotides: TGCGCCAGCAGAGGACAAGGGGGCACTGAAGCTTTCTTT. The chain joins TRBV5-1 to TRBJ1-1; weak D call: TRBD1 (6 bases). CDR3 length: 13 residues. Germline V lookup: CDR1 SGHRS, CDR2 YFSETQ. V dropped 5 bases and J dropped 4 bases, with 12 bases sitting between them. Full variable domain (rest looked up from reference TRBV5-1 and TRBJ1-1): KAGVTQTPRYLIKTRGQQVTLSCSPISGHRSVSWYQQTPGQGLQFLFEYFSETQRNKGNFPGRFSGRQFSNSRSEMNVSTLELGDSALYLCASRGQGGTEAFFGQGTRLTVV.